This record looks at one T cell receptor beta chain sequence and its context. Its antigen remains unknown. Every donor gave 9.5 to 10 milliliters of peripheral blood. This entry comes from a study of blood T cells in healthy people across ages. Study at large: Template-switching capture recovered about one barcoded beta molecule per two T cells. Points from the study as a whole: Roughly linearly, TCR beta diversity per million T cells fell as age increased.

A second PCR, run for about 7 to 11 cycles, used a sample-barcoded 5' primer plus a J-beta primer mix. In TCRdb, the 5' RACE reads were re-called with MiXCR into one record per CDR3 protein. Of around 1.5 million distinct CDR3 sequences listed, roughly a third were seen once; the top ten hold about 11%. V lost 4 bases, J lost 6 bases, and 8 bases lay in between. This CDR3 is 12 amino acids long. Germline CDR1 reads SGHKS; CDR2 reads YYEKEE (reference sequence). This TCR derives from a woman aged 30 to 39 in good health. The chain uses TRBV5-5 and TRBJ1-5; D is perhaps TRBD1 (5 bases). The sequencing sample was made of blood. The CDR3 DNA sequence: TGTGCCAGCAGCGGGGGGAGTCAGCCCCAGCATTTT. It translates to CASSGGSQPQHF. Full variable domain (rest looked up from reference TRBV5-5 and TRBJ1-5): DAGVTQSPTHLIKTRGQQVTLRCSPISGHKSVSWYQQVLGQGPQFIFQYYEKEERGRGNFPDRFSARQFPNYSSELNVNALLLGDSALYLCASSGGSQPQHFGDGTRLSIL.